Sequencing of this TCR beta chain was carried out in a study of memory CD4+ T cells and cytomegalovirus serostatus. This clone turned up a few times. The sort gate was single viable CD3+CD4+CD8-CD45RO+ cells for memory CD4+ T cells. Serostatus was set by detecting CMV pp150, pp28, p38, p52 IgG. Produced via immunoSEQ multiplex PCR; TCRdb's table is partial and in-frame only. The sample shows 40,000 to 55,000 clones, about three quarters of them seen only once. The CDR3 runs 13 residues. Germline V gene data show CDR1 as MNHNS and CDR2 as SASEGT. Trimming removed 3 bases at V and 7 bases at J, with 7 bases between.

The clonotype comes from an adult in good health and CMV-seropositive. Source material: memory CD4+ T cells from blood. The gene calls are TRBV6-1 and TRBJ1-6; no clear D gene. The chain's CDR3 is CASSDGLNSPLHF. CDR3 nucleotide sequence: TGTGCCAGCAGTGATGGGTTGAATTCACCCCTCCACTTT.